This T cell receptor (beta chain) comes out of a study of human T cells and chemical hapten exposure. Findings and caveats of the study: DPC sensitization did not alter TCRs above 1 in 1000 frequency.

CDR1 SGHTA and CDR2 FQGNSA come from the germline V gene. J was trimmed by 3 bases and V by 5 bases; bases with no gene match: 5. The CDR3 is made up of 14 amino acids. This clonotype was counted only a few times. The antigen is not known. TCRdb called the RACE reads again in MiXCR, with one record for every CDR3 protein. The table includes a few hundred thousand distinct CDR3 sequences, approximately 8% detected once. Indicated time point: pre-sensitization, week 0. As to treatment: therapeutic diphenylcyclopropenone sensitization with weekly scalp DPC. The V and J genes are TRBV7-2 and TRBJ2-7; 9 positions agree with TRBD1. The TCR sequence derives from a man younger than 35 with alopecia areata. Some clones in this sample may be carry-over from other donors' samples. Sequencing used whole blood, obtained in connection with sensitization to the hapten diphenylcyclopropenone (DPC). The CDR3 DNA reads as TGTGCCAGCAGCATGGCGGGACAGGGCTACGAGCAGTACTTC. Its protein is CASSMAGQGYEQYF.